One sample yielded the 27 T cell receptor beta chains listed below, sequenced in a study of vaccination and CD4 T cells after COVID-19. These receptors' antigens are unknown. The Oncomine TCR Beta short-read assay was applied to DNA of cultured CD4+ T cells. TCRdb reprocessed the PCR reads with MiXCR, giving one entry per CDR3 protein. The table records around 20,000 distinct CDR3 sequences, roughly 40% of them present only once. This sample's treatment: roughly 11-day PBMC culture with coronavirus spike peptide pools or control peptides (ViraFEST assay). The specimen was CD4+ T cells from blood, cultured in vitro, collected after SARS-CoV-2 vaccination. These receptors were taken from a human donor who had recovered from COVID-19.

CDR3: CASSFGLAGMNNEQFF. The CDR3 region has the DNA TGTGCCAGCAGCTTTGGACTAGCGGGAATGAATAATGAGCAGTTCTTC. This chain uses TRBV7-9 with TRBJ2-1, with TRBD2 identical over 12 bases. Germline V gene sequence: CDR1 SEHNR, CDR2 FQNEAQ (reference sequence). The CDR3 has 16 residues. After removal of 3 bases from V and 7 bases from J, the junction contained 7 bases not matched to a gene.

J is TRBJ2-1 and V is TRBV10-1; D is possibly TRBD2 (6 bases). Germline lookup yields CDR1 WNHNN and CDR2 SYGVQD (reference sequence). The ends were cut back, 6 bases at V and 7 bases at J, with 19 bases in the middle. This CDR3 region has 15 residues. The CDR3: CASSPGTGTGNEQFF. Written as DNA, the CDR3 is TGCGCCAGCAGCCCCGGGACTGGGACTGGGAATGAGCAGTTCTTC.

The CDR3 DNA follows: TGCAGTGCTAGAGAACGTCGGGGGGCCCTCTACAATGAGCAGTTCTTC. Its translation is CSARERRGALYNEQFF. The gene calls are TRBV20-1 and TRBJ2-1; D may be TRBD2 (7 bases). Looked up from germline, CDR1 is DFQATT and CDR2 is SNEGSKA (reference sequence). The CDR3 length is 16 residues. Trimming stripped 0 bases from V and 3 bases from J, with 15 bases between.

The chain joins TRBV20-1 to TRBJ1-1, with D uncertain. Germline V gives CDR1 DFQATT, CDR2 SNEGSKA (reference sequence). Trimming cost V 2 bases and J 8 bases, with 6 bases left between them. The length of the CDR3 is 10 residues. The chain's CDR3 is CSARYFEAFF. As DNA, the CDR3 is TGCAGTGCTAGATACTTCGAAGCTTTCTTT.

The chain has TRBV4-1 and TRBJ2-7; TRBD2 matches at 11 bases. The J segment lost 3 bases and the V segment lost 1 base, leaving 8 bases of the junction unmatched. The CDR3 runs 17 residues. Germline CDR1 is MGHRA and CDR2 is YSYEKL. This CDR3 is CASSQGILAGGYYEQYF. The CDR3 DNA follows: TGCGCCAGCAGCCAAGGGATTCTAGCGGGGGGTTACTACGAGCAGTACTTC.

V is TRBV5-8 and J is TRBJ2-5; 7 positions match TRBD1. CDR3 length: 17 residues. Losses at the gene ends were 1 base for V and 0 bases for J; bases not matched to a gene: 9. Germline-derived CDR1 and CDR2 are SGHTS and YDEGEE. The DNA of the CDR3 is TGTGCCAGCAGCTTGCGGGACAGAAGTACTTACCAAGAGACCCAGTACTTC. Translated, it gives CASSLRDRSTYQETQYF.

A single count supports this clonotype. This chain links TRBV30 with TRBJ1-1; no clear D. The CDR3 consists of 13 residues. CDR1 GTSNPN and CDR2 SVGIG come from the germline V gene (reference sequence). The germline V and J ends were trimmed by 6 bases and 1 base, with 12 bases remaining between them. CDR3 sequence reads: CACTTLGNTEAFF. The CDR3 coding sequence is TGTGCCTGTACCACCTTGGGGAACACTGAAGCTTTCTTT.

This clonotype was picked up a small number of times. This chain connects TRBV20-1 to TRBJ1-1; D uncertain. There are 14 residues in the CDR3. CDR1 is DFQATT and CDR2 is SNEGSKA in the germline V gene (reference sequence). V dropped 1 base and J dropped 10 bases, with 19 bases sitting between them. This chain's CDR3 is CSARVAQIGSRAFF. The CDR3 nucleotides read TGCAGTGCTAGAGTGGCCCAGATAGGGAGTCGAGCTTTCTTT.

This clonotype has only one observation. The V call is TRBV7-9, the J call TRBJ1-1, with unresolved D. V dropped 5 bases and J dropped 2 bases, with 12 bases sitting between them. Germline V gene sequence: CDR1 SEHNR, CDR2 FQNEAQ (reference sequence). The CDR3 consists of 14 residues. CDR3 amino acids: CASSSTGRNTEAFF. The CDR3 DNA is TGTGCCAGCAGCAGTACCGGGAGAAACACTGAAGCTTTCTTT.

This clonotype appeared once. This rearrangement joins TRBV20-1 to TRBJ2-1; 7 bases are a match to TRBD1. Trimming removed 0 bases from V and 4 bases from J; junction bases left unmatched: 9. Germline CDR1 and CDR2: DFQATT and SNEGSKA (reference sequence). This CDR3 is built from 16 residues. DNA of the CDR3: TGCAGTGCTAGAGATTACATAGGGACAGTATACAATGAGCAGTTCTTC. Protein sequence: CSARDYIGTVYNEQFF.

The genes are TRBV29-1 and TRBJ2-5, with 10 bases fitting TRBD1. The germline V gene encodes CDR1 SQVTM and CDR2 ANQGSEA. With 4 bases clipped from V and 2 bases from J, the junction kept 1 base outside the gene matches. The CDR3 runs to 13 residues. The CDR3 DNA reads as TGCAGCGTTGCGGGACAGGGGCAAGAGACCCAGTACTTC. This encodes CSVAGQGQETQYF.

This clonotype has more than one count but fewer than ten. This chain connects TRBV20-1 to TRBJ2-5; D may be TRBD2 (6 bases). The germline gives CDR1 DFQATT, CDR2 SNEGSKA (reference sequence). CDR3 length: 15 residues. The V and J ends lost 6 bases and 8 bases respectively, with 25 bases between them. The CDR3 nucleotides read TGCAGTGCCCCCGAAATCTCGTCTAGCGTGGATACCCAGTACTTC. Residues: CSAPEISSSVDTQYF.

The chain is built from TRBV20-1 and TRBJ2-7; 11 nucleotides align to TRBD1. V was clipped by 6 bases and J by 3 bases; unmatched bases: 4. Germline V CDR1 and CDR2: DFQATT, SNEGSKA (reference sequence). The CDR3 loop spans 13 amino acids. The CDR3 loop is CSATGTGGYEQYF. In DNA, the CDR3 is TGCAGTGCCACCGGGACAGGGGGCTACGAGCAGTACTTC.

With regard to this clonotype: With a much larger clone just one base away, this may be a read error. The CDR3 DNA is TGTGCCAGCAGCGACGAGAACTACGAGCAGAACTTC. Translating it yields CASSDENYEQNF. The V and J genes are TRBV7-2 and TRBJ2-7; D ambiguous. This CDR3 has 12 amino acids. CDR1 SGHTA and CDR2 FQGNSA come from the germline V gene.

The chain carries TRBV27 and TRBJ1-1; D unresolved. Germline lookup yields CDR1 MNHEY and CDR2 SMNVEV (reference sequence). The V gene lost 6 bases and the J gene lost 1 base, with 18 bases spanning the gap. CDR3 length equals 16 residues. Here the CDR3 reads CASRPLRGVGNTEAFF. In DNA form, the CDR3 reads TGTGCCAGCAGGCCATTACGGGGAGTGGGGAACACTGAAGCTTTCTTT.

The rearrangement joins TRBV7-2 to TRBJ2-3; TRBD2 is a possible D gene (6 bases). Trimming pared 4 bases from V and 2 bases from J, leaving 10 bases between. Germline V gene data show CDR1 as SGHTA and CDR2 as FQGNSA. The CDR3 is 14 residues long. CDR3 region: CASSSGLNTDTQYF. The CDR3 bases are TGTGCCAGCAGCTCGGGACTGAACACAGATACGCAGTATTTT.

The genes are TRBV5-1 and TRBJ2-1; 9 nucleotides match TRBD2. The CDR3 consists of 15 residues. Germline assignment: CDR1 SGHRS and CDR2 YFSETQ. V trimming: 2 bases; J trimming: 5 bases; junction bases outside the gene matches: 5. CDR3 DNA sequence: TGCGCCAGCAGCTTTCGGCTAGCGGGGAACAATGAGCAGTTCTTC. Encoded protein: CASSFRLAGNNEQFF.

The rearrangement uses TRBV10-1 and TRBJ2-7; D remains unclear. Germline V gives CDR1 WNHNN, CDR2 SYGVQD (reference sequence). This CDR3 contains 14 residues. Trimming took off 0 bases at V and 0 bases at J, with 6 bases between the two ends. Written as DNA, the CDR3 is TGCGCCAGCAGTGAGTCAAGGAGCTCCTACGAGCAGTACTTC. Its protein is CASSESRSSYEQYF.

The rearrangement joins TRBV19 to TRBJ2-1, with D possibly being TRBD1 (5 bases). Trimming left V 4 bases short and J 2 bases short, with 15 bases between. CDR3 length equals 16 residues. CDR1 is LNHDA and CDR2 is SQIVND in the germline V gene (reference sequence). Written as DNA, the CDR3 is TGTGCCAGTAGTACCCGCGAGCAGGGTGCCTACAATGAGCAGTTCTTC. Encoded protein: CASSTREQGAYNEQFF.

The V gene is TRBV7-9, the J gene TRBJ2-5, with 11 bases matching TRBD2. V was pared by 4 bases and J by 5 bases, with 6 bases of the junction left unmatched. The CDR3 spans 15 residues. The germline V gene has CDR1 SEHNR and CDR2 FQNEAQ (reference sequence). The CDR3 is CASSSLLAGDETQYF. CDR3 DNA sequence: TGTGCCAGCAGCTCACTACTAGCGGGAGACGAGACCCAGTACTTC. Full variable domain (outside the CDR3, taken from reference TRBV7-9 and TRBJ2-5): DTGVSQNPRHKITKRGQNVTFRCDPISEHNRLYWYRQTLGQGPEFLTYFQNEAQLEKSRLLSDRFSAERPKGSFSTLEIQRTEQGDSAMYLCASSSLLAGDETQYFGPGTRLLVL.

The CDR3 bases are TGTGCCAGCAGCACAGGGACAGCCAACCAGGGAAAACTGTTTTTT. Its protein product is CASSTGTANQGKLFF. J is TRBJ1-4 and V is TRBV7-8; 7 bases align to TRBD1. The CDR3 is made up of 15 amino acids. The germline CDR1 and CDR2 sequences are SGHVS and FQNEAQ. The ends lost 5 bases at V and 10 bases at J; junction bases unmatched: 13.

This clonotype showed up just once. The chain employs TRBV9 and TRBJ1-2; TRBD1 might be the D (6 bases). There are 15 residues in the CDR3. V dropped 4 bases and J dropped 2 bases, with 15 bases sitting between them. CDR1 SGDLS and CDR2 YYNGEE come from the germline V gene. The CDR3 protein is CASSTRGRGNYGYTF. For the CDR3, the DNA is TGTGCCAGCAGCACAAGGGGGAGGGGAAACTATGGCTACACCTTC.

This chain's CDR3 is CASSGVRQGLNTEAFF. The CDR3 DNA sequence: TGCGCCAGCAGCGGAGTTCGACAGGGGTTGAACACTGAAGCTTTCTTT. The chain carries TRBV5-1 and TRBJ1-1; 8 nucleotides line up with TRBD1. This CDR3 contains 16 residues. CDR1 is SGHRS, CDR2 YFSETQ, per germline. Trimming cost V 4 bases and J 0 bases; bases outside gene matches: 8.

V gene TRBV20-1 combines with J gene TRBJ1-1; no reliable D call. Germline V gives CDR1 DFQATT, CDR2 SNEGSKA (reference sequence). The V gene lost 2 bases and the J gene lost 2 bases, with 3 bases spanning the gap. CDR3 length: 11 residues. The CDR3, as DNA: TGCAGTGCTAGATCCAACACTGAAGCTTTCTTT. The encoded protein is CSARSNTEAFF.

The rearrangement links TRBV28 to TRBJ1-2, with D possibly being TRBD1 (6 bases). Deletions cut 7 bases from V and 7 bases from J, with 16 bases between. The CDR3 length is 13 residues. Germline CDR1 is MDHEN and CDR2 is SYDVKM. The chain's CDR3 is CASIRQGRSGYTF. The CDR3 bases are TGTGCCAGCATCCGGCAGGGGAGAAGTGGCTACACCTTC.

In its sample, this clonotype was seen a few times. The chain couples TRBV2 to TRBJ1-2, with 9 nucleotides matching TRBD1. The CDR3 length is 13 residues. Germline CDR1 is SNHLY and CDR2 is FYNNEI. The ends lost 6 bases at V and 6 bases at J; junction bases unmatched: 5. CDR3: CASRGDRANGYTF. The CDR3 bases are TGTGCCAGCAGGGGGGACAGGGCAAATGGCTACACCTTC. The variable domain in full, with the rest retrieved from reference TRBV2 and TRBJ1-2, is EPEVTQTPSHQVTQMGQEVILRCVPISNHLYFYWYRQILGQKVEFLVSFYNNEISEKSEIFDDQFSVERPDGSNFTLKIRSTKLEDSAMYFCASRGDRANGYTFGSGTRLTVV.

The chain is built from TRBV5-1 and TRBJ2-3, with D perhaps given as TRBD1 or TRBD2 (5 bases each). The germline V and J ends were trimmed by 4 bases and 2 bases, with 14 bases remaining between them. The V gene's germline CDR1 is SGHRS and CDR2 YFSETQ. This CDR3 is 15 amino acids long. The CDR3 DNA reads TGCGCCAGCAGCGTGGGACGGACGGCCACAGATACGCAGTATTTT. Its protein is CASSVGRTATDTQYF.